This T cell receptor (beta chain) was documented in a study of T cells after posttransplantation cyclophosphamide. Trimming removed 6 bases from V and 3 bases from J; junction bases left unmatched: 1. CDR3 length: 12 amino acids. From germline, CDR1 is MDHEN and CDR2 SYDVKM. Profiling relied on immunoSEQ multiplex PCR, and the TCRdb table lists in-frame clones only, not all of them. The sample records some 47,000 clones, 70% to 90% being singletons. The chain joins TRBV28 to TRBJ2-5, with 7 nucleotides matching TRBD2. The sequencing sample was made of PBMCs. This receptor was identified in a young man with a blood cancer, CMV-positive, and with a related stem cell donor. The CDR3 sequence is CASSGGKETQYF. As DNA, the CDR3 is TGTGCCAGCAGCGGGGGGAAAGAGACCCAGTACTTC.